A single sample gave rise to the 30 T cell receptor beta chains below, sequenced in a study of blood T cells in healthy people across ages. Alongside a J-beta primer mix, a sample-barcoded 5' primer served in a second PCR lasting about 7 to 12 cycles. TCRdb reprocessed the 5' RACE reads via MiXCR and lists one record per CDR3 protein. The data hold roughly 1.5 million distinct CDR3 sequences, with 35% to 45% observed a single time. Sample: blood. The source of these receptors is a woman aged 18-29 years in good health.

J is TRBJ2-1 and V is TRBV27, with TRBD1 as a possible D gene (6 bases). Trimming shortened V by 5 bases and J by 0 bases, and 11 bases separated the two germline ends. CDR3 length: 15 amino acids. Germline-derived CDR1 and CDR2 are MNHEY and SMNVEV (reference sequence). This CDR3 reads CASSIRTVSYNEQFF. The CDR3 nucleotides read TGTGCCAGCAGTATACGGACAGTCTCCTACAATGAGCAGTTCTTC.

This chain links TRBV29-1 with TRBJ2-5; 8 nucleotides agree with TRBD2. The length of the CDR3 is 12 residues. The V and J ends lost 7 bases and 5 bases, in that order; junction bases with no gene match: 6. The germline gives CDR1 SQVTM, CDR2 ANQGSEA. The CDR3 nucleotides are TGCAGCGCTGGACTAGCCGGCGAGACCCAGTACTTC. This translates into CSAGLAGETQYF.

This chain connects TRBV4-3 to TRBJ2-5; possible D gene TRBD1, 5 bases. V was trimmed by 0 bases and J by 2 bases, leaving 10 bases between them. The CDR3 is 15 amino acids. Germline loops: CDR1 LGHNA, CDR2 YSLEER. The CDR3 DNA sequence: TGCGCCAGCAGCCAAGAGGGCAGGGAACAAGAGACCCAGTACTTC. Translating gives CASSQEGREQETQYF.

This clonotype was found a few times. V is TRBV20-1 and J is TRBJ1-4; D is unclear. The CDR3 is made up of 13 amino acids. Between the trimmed V and J ends, which lost 0 bases and 5 bases, there was a span of 7 bases. CDR1 and CDR2 from the germline V gene are DFQATT and SNEGSKA (reference sequence). The CDR3 region is CSARENLNEKLFF. In nucleotides, the CDR3 is TGCAGTGCTAGAGAAAATCTGAATGAAAAACTGTTTTTT.

A word on this clonotype: The conserved final phenylalanine or tryptophan is absent from the CDR3, which likely points to a read error. The chain has TRBV9 and TRBJ2-7; a possible D gene is TRBD1 (7 bases). The CDR3 totals 14 residues. The V and J ends lost 5 bases and 3 bases respectively, with 15 bases between them. Germline assignment: CDR1 SGDLS and CDR2 YYNGEE. CDR3 bases: TGTGCCAGCAGAGCTCGCAGGGGGGACTACGAGCAGTACTTA. Protein: CASRARRGDYEQYL.

The V gene is TRBV11-2, the J gene TRBJ2-1; D is tentatively TRBD1 or TRBD2 (6 bases each). The CDR3 has 14 amino acids. Looked up from germline, CDR1 is SGHAT and CDR2 is FQNNGV. Trimming took 6 bases from V and 2 from J, leaving 11 bases between them. This chain's CDR3 is CASSPGATYNEQFF. DNA for the CDR3: TGTGCCAGCAGTCCGGGGGCCACCTACAATGAGCAGTTCTTC.

The V call is TRBV7-2, the J call TRBJ1-1; unclear D gene. The germline CDR1 and CDR2 sequences are SGHTA and FQGNSA. Between the trimmed V and J ends, which lost 6 bases and 4 bases, there was a span of 12 bases. The CDR3 covers 13 residues. CDR3 residues: CASRFQFPTEAFF. As DNA, the CDR3 is TGTGCCAGCAGATTTCAGTTTCCCACTGAAGCTTTCTTT.

The CDR3 DNA follows: TGTGCCAGCACCCACTGGGCGGGGGGGGCCACAGATACGCAGTATTTT. Its translation is CASTHWAGGATDTQYF. V gene TRBV6-2 or TRBV6-3 combines with J gene TRBJ2-3; 9 nucleotides align to TRBD2. V dropped 7 bases and J dropped 2; count of bases not matched to a gene: 10. The CDR3 totals 16 residues. The germline gives CDR1 MNHEY, CDR2 SVGEGT.

The sample holds a few counts of this clonotype. The rearrangement uses TRBV20-1 and TRBJ2-5; D unresolved. The CDR3 contains 12 residues. Trimming left V 2 bases short and J 7 bases short, with 11 bases between. Germline loops: CDR1 DFQATT, CDR2 SNEGSKA (reference sequence). CDR3 loop: CSARYAWGTQYF. CDR3 coding DNA: TGCAGTGCTAGATACGCGTGGGGGACCCAGTACTTC.

The gene calls are TRBV7-9 and TRBJ2-3; 7 bases map to TRBD1. The CDR3 runs 15 residues. Germline trimming cut 5 bases from V and 4 bases from J; bases unmatched to any gene: 9. Germline V gene lookup returns CDR1 SEHNR and CDR2 FQNEAQ (reference sequence). The CDR3 DNA follows: TGTGCCAGCAGCGGCCTGGACAGGTCCCCAGATACGCAGTATTTT. It yields the protein CASSGLDRSPDTQYF. Combining the CDR3 with reference TRBV7-9 and TRBJ2-3 gives the whole variable domain DTGVSQNPRHKITKRGQNVTFRCDPISEHNRLYWYRQTLGQGPEFLTYFQNEAQLEKSRLLSDRFSAERPKGSFSTLEIQRTEQGDSAMYLCASSGLDRSPDTQYFGPGTRLTVL.

The chain employs TRBV3-1 and TRBJ1-2, with D perhaps TRBD1 (6 bases). V gave up 0 bases and J gave up 4 bases, with 15 bases separating them. CDR1 is LGHDT, CDR2 YNNKEL, per germline (reference sequence). CDR3 length: 16 residues. The CDR3 nucleotides read TGTGCCAGCAGCCAAGAGGTCTGGGGGCGCCTCTATGGCTACACCTTC. Its protein product is CASSQEVWGRLYGYTF.

The table lists this clonotype with a few counts. The chain carries TRBV27 and TRBJ1-1; 7 nucleotides match TRBD1. Trimming removed 3 bases from V and 5 bases from J; junction bases left unmatched: 6. Per germline, CDR1 MNHEY and CDR2 SMNVEV (reference sequence). The CDR3 runs 14 residues. The CDR3 nucleotides are TGTGCCAGCAGTTTCGGCAGGGGGGTTACTGAAGCTTTCTTT. Translation gives CASSFGRGVTEAFF.

The rearrangement uses TRBV3-1 and TRBJ1-1, with D unclear. Germline CDR1 is LGHDT and CDR2 is YNNKEL (reference sequence). The CDR3 contains 15 residues. Trimming shortened V by 5 bases and J by 3 bases, and 16 bases separated the two germline ends. The CDR3 sequence: CASSGVEDADTEAFF. CDR3 nucleotide sequence: TGTGCCAGCAGCGGAGTGGAGGACGCGGACACTGAAGCTTTCTTT. The full variable domain, its missing parts supplied by reference TRBV3-1 and TRBJ1-1, is DTAVSQTPKYLVTQMGNDKSIKCEQNLGHDTMYWYKQDSKKFLKIMFSYNNKELIINETVPNRFSPKSPDKAHLNLHINSLELGDSAVYFCASSGVEDADTEAFFGQGTRLTVV.

Notes on this clonotype: Likely a read error: the CDR3 ends without its conserved phenylalanine or tryptophan. The DNA is left out, because the CDR3 cannot be placed on it with certainty; the CDR3 is given as TCRdb lists it. CDR3 sequence: CSAVLAGAPHRYAYS. The rearrangement joins TRBV29-1 to TRBJ2-3; the table assigns TRBD2, which was not confirmed against the DNA. CDR1 is SQVTM and CDR2 is ANQGSEA in the germline V gene. The CDR3 is 15 residues long, counting both termini.

This clonotype was counted between two and nine times. V usage is TRBV7-9 and J usage is TRBJ1-2; D is unclear. From germline, CDR1 is SEHNR and CDR2 FQNEAQ (reference sequence). The length of the CDR3 is 15 residues. Trimming removed 2 bases at V and 7 bases at J, with 17 bases between. The CDR3 region is CASSLSIELSGGYTF. CDR3 in DNA: TGTGCCAGCAGCTTATCAATTGAGTTATCGGGTGGCTACACCTTC.

This clonotype was observed a few times. The chain is built from TRBV6-2 or TRBV6-3 and TRBJ1-2, with D hard to call. V shed 7 bases and J shed 6 bases, with 15 bases lying between them. The CDR3 has 13 residues. Germline V gene sequence: CDR1 MNHEY, CDR2 SVGEGT. The CDR3 sequence: CASTLPSSNGYTF. The CDR3, as DNA: TGTGCCAGCACCCTTCCTTCTTCCAATGGCTACACCTTC.

The chain employs TRBV4-3 and TRBJ2-7; the match to TRBD1 covers 10 bases. Trimming cost V 2 bases and J 4 bases; bases outside gene matches: 5. Germline loops: CDR1 LGHNA, CDR2 YSLEER. CDR3 length: 15 amino acids. In DNA, the CDR3 is TGCGCCAGCAGCCAATACACGGGACAGGGGTACGAGCAGTACTTC. This codes for CASSQYTGQGYEQYF.

The chain links TRBV20-1 to TRBJ2-1; TRBD2 agrees at 8 bases. V shed 3 bases and J 12 bases; nucleotides not matched to a gene: 16. The CDR3 length is 15 residues. Germline V gives CDR1 DFQATT, CDR2 SNEGSKA (reference sequence). The CDR3 is CSASKGLAGRMGQFF. DNA of the CDR3: TGCAGTGCTAGTAAGGGGCTAGCGGGCCGAATGGGGCAGTTCTTC.

The chain combines TRBV2 with TRBJ1-1; D is ambiguous. CDR1 SNHLY and CDR2 FYNNEI come from the germline V gene. The CDR3 consists of 14 residues. The V end was cut by 6 bases, the J end by 5 bases, with 16 bases between. CDR3 bases: TGTGCCAGCAGAATGGACGGATCGGGGACTGAAGCTTTCTTT. Its protein product is CASRMDGSGTEAFF.

The rearrangement links TRBV7-8 to TRBJ2-4, with 7 bases lining up with TRBD1. The DNA end lines up better with TRBJ2-5; the J call may be wrong. Germline V lookup: CDR1 SGHVS, CDR2 FQNEAQ. This CDR3 has 16 residues. The CDR3 DNA follows: TGTGCCAGCAGCTTACGAGGGGGAACAGGGGAAGAGACCCAGTACTTC. This sequence encodes CASSLRGGTGEETQYF.

The rearrangement joins TRBV7-2 to TRBJ2-2; D is perhaps TRBD1 (6 bases). Trimming left V 1 base short and J 2 bases short, with 11 bases between. Looked up from germline, CDR1 is SGHTA and CDR2 is FQGNSA. CDR3 length: 16 residues. The CDR3 loop is CASSLGGRGNTGELFF. CDR3 nucleotides: TGTGCCAGCAGCTTAGGCGGCAGGGGAAACACCGGGGAGCTGTTTTTT.

This clonotype was counted a few times. V is TRBV20-1 and J is TRBJ2-5, with 10 bases identical to TRBD1. The CDR3 is made up of 14 amino acids. Germline CDR1 reads DFQATT; CDR2 reads SNEGSKA (reference sequence). V dropped 4 bases and J dropped 5; count of bases not matched to a gene: 7. The CDR3 DNA reads as TGCAGTGCTACCCAGACAGGGGGCTCGGAGACCCAGTACTTC. It codes for CSATQTGGSETQYF.

This sequence joins TRBV20-1 and TRBJ2-2, with 7 bases fitting TRBD1. The germline V gene encodes CDR1 DFQATT and CDR2 SNEGSKA (reference sequence). The CDR3 is 17 residues long. Unmatched junction bases numbered 14, after V lost 1 base and J lost 6 bases. CDR3 sequence (DNA): TGCAGTGCTAGAGGGGGGACGACAGGGTATAATCCCGGGGAGCTGTTTTTT. Translating it yields CSARGGTTGYNPGELFF.

This clonotype has just a few counts. This sequence joins TRBV20-1 and TRBJ2-1; D might be TRBD2 (6 bases). Trimming took 3 bases from V and 5 from J, leaving 14 bases between them. This CDR3 spans 14 amino acids. CDR1 DFQATT and CDR2 SNEGSKA come from the germline V gene (reference sequence). The DNA for the CDR3 is TGCAGTGCTAGGGTCTCTTGGGGGGACAATGAGCAGTTCTTC. Translating it yields CSARVSWGDNEQFF.

Concerning this clonotype: This may be a read error, as it is one base from a much larger clone. J is TRBJ2-1 and V is TRBV12-3 or TRBV12-4; 8 bases map to TRBD1. The CDR3 has 12 amino acids. The V segment lost 6 bases and the J segment 13 bases; nucleotides outside the gene matches: 8. The CDR3 DNA reads TGTGCCAGCAGGGACAGGGCAGAGACCCAGTTCTTC. Translated, it gives CASRDRAETQFF.

This chain connects TRBV7-2 to TRBJ2-7, with 7 bases aligning to TRBD1. V was pared by 5 bases and J by 7 bases, with 14 bases of the junction left unmatched. The CDR3 has 15 residues. Per germline, CDR1 SGHTA and CDR2 FQGNSA. DNA for the CDR3: TGTGCCAGCAGCATTCGGGACAGTCCCTACAATGAGCAGTACTTC. This sequence encodes CASSIRDSPYNEQYF.

Here the CDR3 reads CSAKGTLTSYEQYF. The CDR3 DNA follows: TGCAGTGCTAAGGGGACACTAACATCCTACGAGCAGTACTTC. V and J are TRBV20-1 and TRBJ2-7; TRBD1 is a possible D gene (6 bases). CDR3 length: 14 amino acids. V lost 4 bases and J lost 1, with 14 bases in between. Per germline, CDR1 DFQATT and CDR2 SNEGSKA (reference sequence).

This clonotype has a count of ten or more. V gene TRBV29-1 combines with J gene TRBJ2-3; D call uncertain. The germline V gene encodes CDR1 SQVTM and CDR2 ANQGSEA. V lost 7 bases and J lost 9, with 11 bases in between. The CDR3 totals 10 residues. CDR3 in amino acids: CSAPVTTQYF. In DNA, the CDR3 is TGCAGCGCCCCAGTGACCACGCAGTATTTT.

The rearrangement links TRBV15 to TRBJ2-2; no firm D call. The germline V and J ends were trimmed by 0 bases and 5 bases, with 10 bases remaining between them. CDR1 is LNHNV, CDR2 YYDKDF, per germline (reference sequence). This CDR3 has 15 residues. CDR3 sequence reads: CATSREVIETGELFF. Here the CDR3 DNA reads TGTGCCACCAGCAGAGAAGTTATAGAGACCGGGGAGCTGTTTTTT.

V gene TRBV7-9 combines with J gene TRBJ2-2; D gene ambiguous. V lost 6 bases, J lost 0 bases, and 8 bases lay in between. This CDR3 is built from 14 residues. Germline V gene lookup returns CDR1 SEHNR and CDR2 FQNEAQ (reference sequence). Written as DNA, the CDR3 is TGTGCCAGCAGGTTTGCTACGAACACCGGGGAGCTGTTTTTT. Translating gives CASRFATNTGELFF. Complete variable domain (other parts from reference TRBV7-9 and TRBJ2-2): DTGVSQNPRHKITKRGQNVTFRCDPISEHNRLYWYRQTLGQGPEFLTYFQNEAQLEKSRLLSDRFSAERPKGSFSTLEIQRTEQGDSAMYLCASRFATNTGELFFGEGSRLTVL.